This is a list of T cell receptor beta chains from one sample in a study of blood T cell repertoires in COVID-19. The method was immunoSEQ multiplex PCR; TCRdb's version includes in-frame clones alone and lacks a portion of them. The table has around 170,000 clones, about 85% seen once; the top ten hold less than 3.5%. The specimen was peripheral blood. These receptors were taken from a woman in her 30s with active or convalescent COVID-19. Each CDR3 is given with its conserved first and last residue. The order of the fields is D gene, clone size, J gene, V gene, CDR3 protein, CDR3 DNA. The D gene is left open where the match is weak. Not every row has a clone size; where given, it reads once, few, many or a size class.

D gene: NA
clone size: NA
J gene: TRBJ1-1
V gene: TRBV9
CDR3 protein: CASSVDTMNTEAFF
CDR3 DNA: TGTGCCAGCAGCGTGGACACCATGAACACTGAAGCTTTCTTT

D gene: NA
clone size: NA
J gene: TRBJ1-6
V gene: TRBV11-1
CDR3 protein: CASSPGQQFYNSPLHF
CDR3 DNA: TGTGCCAGCAGCCCAGGACAGCAATTCTATAATTCACCCCTCCACTTT

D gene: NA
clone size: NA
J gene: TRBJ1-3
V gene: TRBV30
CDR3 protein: CAWSVLGATGNTIYF
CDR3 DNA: TGTGCCTGGAGTGTACTTGGGGCGACGGGAAACACCATATATTTT

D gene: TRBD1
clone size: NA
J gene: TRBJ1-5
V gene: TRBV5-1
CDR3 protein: CASSLGTGGSNQPQHF
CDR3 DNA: TGCGCCAGCAGCTTGGGGACAGGGGGTAGCAATCAGCCCCAGCATTTT

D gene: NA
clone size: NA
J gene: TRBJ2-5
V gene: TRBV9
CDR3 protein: CASSAFGQQETQYF
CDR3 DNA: TGTGCCAGCAGCGCCTTCGGACAGCAAGAGACCCAGTACTTC

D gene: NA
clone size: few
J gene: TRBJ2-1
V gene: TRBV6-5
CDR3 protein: CASSYSGGPPYNEQFF
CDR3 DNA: TGTGCCAGCAGTTACTCTGGGGGCCCCCCTTACAATGAGCAGTTCTTC

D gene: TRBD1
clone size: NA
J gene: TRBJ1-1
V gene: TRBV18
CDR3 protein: CASSPGTGEAEAFF
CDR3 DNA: TGTGCCAGCTCACCGGGGACAGGGGAGGCTGAAGCTTTCTTT

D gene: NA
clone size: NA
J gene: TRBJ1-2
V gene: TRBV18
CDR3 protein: CASSSGYYGYTF
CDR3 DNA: TGTGCCAGTTCATCAGGATACTATGGCTACACCTTC

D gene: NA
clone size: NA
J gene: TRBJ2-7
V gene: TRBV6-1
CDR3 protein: CASSERQAQWDEQYF
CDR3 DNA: TGTGCCAGCAGTGAACGACAGGCCCAGTGGGACGAGCAGTACTTC

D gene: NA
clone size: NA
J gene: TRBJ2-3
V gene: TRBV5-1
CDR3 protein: CASSVTDTQYF
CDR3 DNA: TGCGCCAGCTCGGTCACAGATACGCAGTATTTT

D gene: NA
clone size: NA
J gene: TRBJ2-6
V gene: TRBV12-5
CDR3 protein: CASGLDRDSTSGANVLTF
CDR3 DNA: TGTGCTAGTGGTTTGGACCGGGACTCCACCTCTGGGGCCAACGTCCTGACTTTC

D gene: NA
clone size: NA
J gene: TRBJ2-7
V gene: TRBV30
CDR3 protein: CAWSVDTYSYEQYF
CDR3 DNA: TGTGCCTGGAGTGTCGACACTTACTCCTACGAGCAGTACTTC

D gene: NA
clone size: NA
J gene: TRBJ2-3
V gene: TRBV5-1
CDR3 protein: CASTLTGRDTQYF
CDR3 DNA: TGCGCCAGCACCTTAACAGGCCGAGATACGCAGTATTTT

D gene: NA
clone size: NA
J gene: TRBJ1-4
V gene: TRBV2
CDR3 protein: CASSEIAGKNEKLFF
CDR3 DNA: TGTGCCAGCAGTGAAATCGCAGGGAAGAATGAAAAACTGTTTTTT

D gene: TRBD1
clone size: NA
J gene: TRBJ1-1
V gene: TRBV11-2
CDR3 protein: CASSYQGARETEAFF
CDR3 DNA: TGTGCCAGCAGCTATCAGGGGGCTAGGGAAACTGAAGCTTTCTTT

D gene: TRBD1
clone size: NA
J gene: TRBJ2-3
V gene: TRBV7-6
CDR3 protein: CASSSGTGVGDTDTQYF
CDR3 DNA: TGTGCCAGCAGCTCCGGGACAGGGGTGGGAGACACAGATACGCAGTATTTT

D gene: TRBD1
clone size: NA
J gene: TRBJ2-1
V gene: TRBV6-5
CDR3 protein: CASMWTGYNEQFF
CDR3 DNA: TGTGCCAGCATGTGGACAGGTTACAATGAGCAGTTCTTC

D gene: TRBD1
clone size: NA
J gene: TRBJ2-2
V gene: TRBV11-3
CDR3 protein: CASSLGQGPTGELFF
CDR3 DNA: TGTGCCAGCAGCTTGGGACAGGGGCCCACCGGGGAGCTGTTTTTT